The 15 T cell receptor beta chains below were found in one sample sequenced in a study of beta chain features in type 1 diabetes. Sequencing targeted expressed TCRB transcripts, as all isolated RNA had been reverse transcribed. Here immunoSEQ multiplex PCR was the method, and the copy in TCRdb shows in-frame clones only, minus some. The table records about 320,000 clones, 14% of them present only once. Specimen: central memory CD4+ T cells from blood. The receptors originated from a man aged 25 to 40 in good health.

The chain has TRBV2 and TRBJ2-3; TRBD1 matches at 8 bases. Per the germline V gene, CDR1 is SNHLY and CDR2 is FYNNEI. J was trimmed by 5 bases and V by 7 bases; bases with no gene match: 8. The length of the CDR3 is 14 residues. In nucleotides, the CDR3 is TGTGCCAGCAATGGTCAGGGGGCAGGAGATACGCAGTATTTT. Protein sequence: CASNGQGAGDTQYF.

The chain carries TRBV10-3 and TRBJ2-5; 8 bases are a match to TRBD2. V gave up 4 bases and J gave up 0 bases; unmatched junction bases: 1. The CDR3 is 14 amino acids. Germline V CDR1 and CDR2: ENHRY, SYGVKD. The CDR3 region has the DNA TGTGCCATCAGTGCGACTAGCGACCAAGAGACCCAGTACTTC. Translation gives CAISATSDQETQYF.

In this sample, this clone turned up a few times. The CDR3 is CASSLLQGSNLHF. In nucleotides, the CDR3 is TGTGCCAGCAGCTTGTTGCAGGGTTCTAATCTCCACTTT. The V call is TRBV5-4, the J call TRBJ1-6; the D gene is possibly TRBD1 (5 bases). Germline V CDR1 and CDR2: SGHNT, YYREEE (reference sequence). With 1 base removed from V and 16 bases from J, the gap between germline ends came to 15 bases. The CDR3 length is 13 residues.

This clone has only a few counts. V is TRBV6-5 and J is TRBJ2-1, with D perhaps TRBD2 (7 bases). CDR1 is MNHEY and CDR2 is SVGAGI in the germline V gene. The CDR3 loop spans 11 amino acids. V was cut by 8 bases and J by 10 bases, with 12 bases left in between. In DNA form, the CDR3 reads TGTGCCAGCGGGGGGGCCTGGGAGCAGTTCTTC. This gives the protein CASGGAWEQFF.

The rearrangement joins TRBV7-8 to TRBJ1-4; D not certain. V dropped 4 bases and J dropped 12 bases, with 12 bases sitting between them. Germline V gene data show CDR1 as SGHVS and CDR2 as FQNEAQ. There are 12 residues in the CDR3. DNA of the CDR3: TGTGCCAGCAGCTCCGGCGGTTTTGAACTGTTTTTT. This translates into CASSSGGFELFF.

This clone was found a few times. The rearrangement joins TRBV7-2 to TRBJ1-5; no definite D call. Germline values: CDR1 SGHTA, CDR2 FQGNSA. CDR3 length: 11 residues. With 6 bases removed from V and 9 bases from J, the gap between germline ends came to 9 bases. The CDR3 DNA sequence: TGTGCCAGCAGTGGGGAGGGGCCCCAGCATTTT. Protein: CASSGEGPQHF.

This clone was observed a few times. The chain is built from TRBV11-2 and TRBJ1-2; no firm D call. Per germline, CDR1 SGHAT and CDR2 FQNNGV. Trimming stripped 0 bases from V and 4 bases from J, with 12 bases between. CDR3 length: 15 amino acids. This CDR3 reads CASSLEGRRAYGYTF. CDR3 nucleotide sequence: TGTGCCAGCAGCTTAGAAGGCCGAAGAGCCTATGGCTACACCTTC.

This clone showed up just a few times. The same CDR3 also results from other DNA sequences found in this sample. The chain couples TRBV6-5 to TRBJ1-1; D is unclear. The CDR3 covers 12 residues. The germline CDR1 and CDR2 sequences are MNHEY and SVGAGI. V was shortened by 5 bases and J by 1 base, with 5 bases between the two germline ends. CDR3 in DNA: TGTGCCAGCAGTGGGAGGAACACTGAAGCTTTCTTT. Translating gives CASSGRNTEAFF.

The V call is TRBV6-1, the J call TRBJ1-2; the D gene is possibly TRBD1 (5 bases). The V gene lost 8 bases and the J gene lost 4 bases, with 8 bases spanning the gap. CDR3 length: 11 residues. Germline V gene lookup returns CDR1 MNHNS and CDR2 SASEGT. CDR3 residues: CASGTGYGYTF. CDR3 in DNA: TGTGCCAGCGGAACAGGCTATGGCTACACCTTC.

This clone occurred a few times. This chain links TRBV19 with TRBJ2-5, with 7 bases fitting TRBD2. This CDR3 comprises 15 residues. Looked up from germline, CDR1 is LNHDA and CDR2 is SQIVND (reference sequence). J lost 4 bases, V lost 3 bases, and 8 bases had no gene match. In nucleotides, the CDR3 is TGTGCCAGTAGTATTAGTGGGAGGGTTGCAGAGACCCAGTACTTC. Amino acid sequence: CASSISGRVAETQYF. The full variable domain, completed using reference TRBV19 and TRBJ2-5, is DGGITQSPKYLFRKEGQNVTLSCEQNLNHDAMYWYRQDPGQGLRLIYYSQIVNDFQKGDIAEGYSVSREKKESFPLTVTSAQKNPTAFYLCASSISGRVAETQYFGPGTRLLVL.

The rearrangement uses TRBV5-1 and TRBJ1-4; TRBD1 is a possible D gene (5 bases). Trimming cost V 8 bases and J 5 bases, with 10 bases left between them. CDR1 and CDR2 from the germline V gene are SGHRS and YFSETQ. The CDR3 has 12 amino acids. The CDR3 loop is CASTTGNEKLFF. CDR3 sequence (DNA): TGCGCCAGTACCACAGGAAATGAAAAACTGTTTTTT.

This clone has more than one count but fewer than ten. This rearrangement joins TRBV10-3 to TRBJ2-2; TRBD1 aligns across 8 bases. Per germline, CDR1 ENHRY and CDR2 SYGVKD. The CDR3 has 16 amino acids. The V gene end was trimmed by 5 bases and the J gene end by 2 bases; junction bases not matched to a gene: 7. CDR3 loop: CAISKSGGINTGELFF. The DNA for the CDR3 is TGTGCCATCAGTAAATCAGGGGGCATCAACACCGGGGAGCTGTTTTTT.

This clone was seen at least ten times. The chain links TRBV19 to TRBJ1-2; 9 positions agree with TRBD1. CDR1 LNHDA and CDR2 SQIVND come from the germline V gene (reference sequence). Trimming took 3 bases from V and 4 from J; bases not matched to a gene: 0. This CDR3 is 13 amino acids long. DNA for the CDR3: TGTGCCAGTAGTATGACAGGGGGCTATGGCTACACCTTC. It specifies CASSMTGGYGYTF.

The chain joins TRBV5-1 to TRBJ1-3; the D is unclear. V gave up 2 bases and J gave up 4 bases, with 7 bases separating them. Germline CDR1 reads SGHRS; CDR2 reads YFSETQ. The CDR3 loop spans 13 amino acids. The CDR3 DNA reads as TGCGCCAGCAGCTTCGAGATCGGAAACACCATATATTTT. This codes for CASSFEIGNTIYF.

The genes are TRBV27 and TRBJ2-1; perhaps TRBD2 as D (5 bases). This CDR3 is built from 15 residues. Germline V gene lookup returns CDR1 MNHEY and CDR2 SMNVEV (reference sequence). V was clipped by 5 bases and J by 5 bases, with 16 bases between them. The CDR3 coding sequence is TGTGCCAGCAGTATTCTAGCCATTGGAAACAATGAGCAGTTCTTC. Protein: CASSILAIGNNEQFF.